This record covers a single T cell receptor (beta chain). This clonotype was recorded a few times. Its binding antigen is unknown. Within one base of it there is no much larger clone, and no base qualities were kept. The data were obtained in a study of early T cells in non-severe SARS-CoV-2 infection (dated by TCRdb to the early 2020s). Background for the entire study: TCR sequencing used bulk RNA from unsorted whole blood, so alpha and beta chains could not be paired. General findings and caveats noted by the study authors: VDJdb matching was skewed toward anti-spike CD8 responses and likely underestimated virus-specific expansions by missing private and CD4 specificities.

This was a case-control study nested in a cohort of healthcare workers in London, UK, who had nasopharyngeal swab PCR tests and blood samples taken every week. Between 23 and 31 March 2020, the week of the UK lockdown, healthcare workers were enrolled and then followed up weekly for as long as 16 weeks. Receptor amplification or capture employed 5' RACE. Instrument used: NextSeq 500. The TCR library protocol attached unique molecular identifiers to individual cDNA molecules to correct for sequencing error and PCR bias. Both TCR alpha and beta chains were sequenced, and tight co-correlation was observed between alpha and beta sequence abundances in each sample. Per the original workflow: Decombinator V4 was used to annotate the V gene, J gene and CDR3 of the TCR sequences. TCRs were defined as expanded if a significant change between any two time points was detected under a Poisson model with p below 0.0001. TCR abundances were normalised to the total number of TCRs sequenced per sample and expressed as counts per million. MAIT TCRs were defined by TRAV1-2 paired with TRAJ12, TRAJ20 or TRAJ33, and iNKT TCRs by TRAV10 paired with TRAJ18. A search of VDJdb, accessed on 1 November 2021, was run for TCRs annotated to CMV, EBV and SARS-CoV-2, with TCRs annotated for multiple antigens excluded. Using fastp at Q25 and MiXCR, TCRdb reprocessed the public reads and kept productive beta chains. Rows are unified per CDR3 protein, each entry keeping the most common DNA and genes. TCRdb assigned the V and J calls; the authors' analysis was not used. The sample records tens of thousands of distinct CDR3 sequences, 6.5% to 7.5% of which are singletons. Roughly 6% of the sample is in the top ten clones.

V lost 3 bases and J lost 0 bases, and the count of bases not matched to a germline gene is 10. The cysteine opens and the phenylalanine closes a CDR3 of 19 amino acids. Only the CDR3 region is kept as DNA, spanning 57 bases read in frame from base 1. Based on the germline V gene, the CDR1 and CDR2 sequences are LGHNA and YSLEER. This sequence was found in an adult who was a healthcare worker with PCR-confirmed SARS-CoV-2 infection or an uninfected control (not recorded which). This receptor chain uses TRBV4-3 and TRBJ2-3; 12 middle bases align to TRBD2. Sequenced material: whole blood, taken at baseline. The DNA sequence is TGCGCCAGCAGCCAGGAAGGACTAGCGGGGCCCCTTAGCACAGATACGCAGTATTTT. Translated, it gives CASSQEGLAGPLSTDTQYF.